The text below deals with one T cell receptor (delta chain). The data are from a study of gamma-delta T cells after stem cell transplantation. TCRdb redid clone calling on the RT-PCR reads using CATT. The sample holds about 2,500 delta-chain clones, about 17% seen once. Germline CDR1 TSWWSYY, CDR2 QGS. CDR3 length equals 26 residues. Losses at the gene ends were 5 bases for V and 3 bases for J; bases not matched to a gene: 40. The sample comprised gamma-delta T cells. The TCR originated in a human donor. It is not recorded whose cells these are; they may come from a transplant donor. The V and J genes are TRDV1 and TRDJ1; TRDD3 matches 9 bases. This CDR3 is CALGHRYRPSPFPMGGILGGADKLIF. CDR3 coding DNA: TGTGCTCTTGGGCACAGATATCGGCCTTCCCCCTTTCCGATGGGGGGGATACTCGGTGGTGCCGATAAACTCATCTTT.